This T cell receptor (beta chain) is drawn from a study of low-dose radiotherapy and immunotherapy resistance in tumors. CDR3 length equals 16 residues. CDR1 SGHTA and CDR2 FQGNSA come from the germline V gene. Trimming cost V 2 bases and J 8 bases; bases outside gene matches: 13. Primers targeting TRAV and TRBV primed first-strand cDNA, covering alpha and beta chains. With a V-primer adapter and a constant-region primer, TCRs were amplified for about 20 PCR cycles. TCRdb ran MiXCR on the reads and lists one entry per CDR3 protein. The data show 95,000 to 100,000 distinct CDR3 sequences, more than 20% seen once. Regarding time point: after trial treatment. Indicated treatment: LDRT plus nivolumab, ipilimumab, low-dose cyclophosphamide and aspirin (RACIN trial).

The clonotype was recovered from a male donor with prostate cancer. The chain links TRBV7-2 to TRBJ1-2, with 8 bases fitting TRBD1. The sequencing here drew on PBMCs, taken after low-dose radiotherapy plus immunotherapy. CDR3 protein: CASSLNRAGQGWGYTF. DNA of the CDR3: TGTGCCAGCAGCTTAAACCGTGCAGGACAGGGATGGGGCTACACCTTC.